This record looks at one TCR beta chain sequence and its context. Its target is not known. This sample stems from a study of beta chain features in type 1 diabetes. Study-wide results and limits: The naive, central memory and Treg TCRB repertoires showed an apparent similarity that was greater among patients than among healthy donors.

The investigators reverse transcribed all of the isolated RNA, so they sequenced expressed TCRB transcripts. Data came from immunoSEQ multiplex PCR; TCRdb stores just in-frame clones and leaves some out. Found here are 200,000 to 250,000 clones, about 11% of them singletons; the top ten hold over 1%. V lost 0 bases, J lost 0 bases, and 9 bases lay in between. The CDR3 runs to 15 residues. Looked up from germline, CDR1 is MNHEY and CDR2 is SMNVEV (reference sequence). The TCR was taken from a man between 18 and 35 years old in good health. Sequencing used central memory CD4+ T cells from blood. The chain combines TRBV27 with TRBJ2-7; weak D call: TRBD2 (5 bases). In nucleotides, the CDR3 is TGTGCCAGCAGTTTATCGGGAGACTCCTCCTACGAGCAGTACTTC. Translation: CASSLSGDSSYEQYF.